The 9 T cell receptor beta chains below come from one sample, sequenced in a study of blood T cell repertoires in COVID-19. The table came from immunoSEQ multiplex PCR; TCRdb's copy has only in-frame clones and leaves some out. The table includes 90,000 to 150,000 clones, 81% detected once. The source material was peripheral blood. The receptors were gathered from a human donor in a cohort sampled during active COVID-19.

The chain is built from TRBV7-2 and TRBJ2-4; a weak D match, TRBD1 (5 bases). V was cut by 1 base and J by 4 bases, with 14 bases left in between. Germline V gene lookup returns CDR1 SGHTA and CDR2 FQGNSA. The CDR3 is 16 amino acids. The chain's CDR3 is CASSLVGQGGKNIQYF. In nucleotides, the CDR3 is TGTGCCAGCAGCTTAGTCGGGCAGGGCGGAAAAAACATTCAGTACTTC. Full variable domain (missing parts from reference TRBV7-2 and TRBJ2-4): GAGVSQSPSNKVTEKGKDVELRCDPISGHTALYWYRQSLGQGLEFLIYFQGNSAPDKSGLPSDRFSAERTGGSVSTLTIQRTQQEDSAVYLCASSLVGQGGKNIQYFGAGTRLSVL.

The sample holds a few counts of this clone. The J gene is TRBJ2-7, the V gene TRBV20-1; D is uncertain. Germline values: CDR1 DFQATT, CDR2 SNEGSKA (reference sequence). CDR3 length equals 11 residues. With 2 bases removed from V and 4 bases from J, the gap between germline ends came to 6 bases. CDR3 in DNA: TGCAGTGCTAGATACGGGTACGAGCAGTACTTC. Translated: CSARYGYEQYF.

This chain joins TRBV2 and TRBJ2-3; 7 bases are shared with TRBD1. CDR1 SNHLY and CDR2 FYNNEI come from the germline V gene. With V trimmed by 6 bases and J by 0 bases, 6 bases remained unmatched. The CDR3 consists of 15 residues. The CDR3 bases are TGTGCCAGCAGCCAACCCAGGGGGAGCACAGATACGCAGTATTTT. Protein product: CASSQPRGSTDTQYF.

The chain couples TRBV6-2 or TRBV6-3 to TRBJ1-5; 9 nucleotides align to TRBD1. After removal of 0 bases from V and 0 bases from J, the junction contained 12 bases not matched to a gene. The CDR3 covers 20 residues. Germline values: CDR1 MNHEY, CDR2 SVGEGT. In DNA, the CDR3 is TGTGCCAGCAGTTACTCGATACAGGGGGCGAAAGGGTATAGCAATCAGCCCCAGCATTTT. Amino acid sequence: CASSYSIQGAKGYSNQPQHF.

This rearrangement joins TRBV6-6 to TRBJ1-1; no definite D call. CDR1 MNHNY and CDR2 SVGAGI come from the germline V gene (reference sequence). The CDR3 has 14 residues. Deletions cut 4 bases from V and 2 bases from J, with 11 bases between. CDR3 bases: TGTGCCAGCAGTTTGTTCGGTAGTAACACTGAAGCTTTCTTT. It codes for CASSLFGSNTEAFF.

CDR3 sequence: CASSLLAGGTYNEQFF. The DNA for the CDR3 is TGTGCCAGCAGCTTATTGGCGGGAGGAACCTACAATGAGCAGTTCTTC. The gene calls are TRBV7-3 and TRBJ2-1; 8 bases line up with TRBD2. The CDR3 spans 16 residues. Germline V lookup: CDR1 SGHTA, CDR2 FQGTGA. Germline trimming cut 2 bases from V and 2 bases from J; bases unmatched to any gene: 5.

The chain recombines TRBV18 with TRBJ2-7; 9 positions agree with TRBD2. V lost 0 bases, J lost 3 bases, and 6 bases stayed unmatched. Germline values: CDR1 KGHSH, CDR2 LQKENI. The CDR3 has 16 residues. The CDR3 bases are TGTGCCAGCTCACCACCGGGGCGGGGGGGACACTACGAGCAGTACTTC. Residues: CASSPPGRGGHYEQYF.

This chain joins TRBV27 and TRBJ1-6; TRBD1 aligns across 7 bases. V shed 2 bases and J 3 bases; nucleotides not matched to a gene: 4. Germline assignment: CDR1 MNHEY and CDR2 SMNVEV (reference sequence). The length of the CDR3 is 16 residues. The chain's CDR3 is CASSLTGVFYNSPLHF. CDR3 nucleotide sequence: TGTGCCAGCAGTTTAACAGGGGTCTTCTATAATTCACCCCTCCACTTT.

The V gene is TRBV6-5, the J gene TRBJ2-1; weak D call: TRBD1 (5 bases). The V end was cut by 2 bases, the J end by 4 bases, with 15 bases between. This CDR3 is built from 16 residues. Germline assignment: CDR1 MNHEY and CDR2 SVGAGI. The CDR3 reads CASSYEWTTTYNEQFF. The DNA for the CDR3 is TGTGCCAGCAGTTACGAATGGACAACCACTTACAATGAGCAGTTCTTC.